This entry is about one T cell receptor (beta chain). The data originate from a study of blood T cell repertoires in COVID-19. Measured with immunoSEQ multiplex PCR; TCRdb has only the in-frame clones, and not every one. The sample contains 280,000 or so clones, roughly 85% of which appear only once. The V segment lost 6 bases and the J segment 6 bases; nucleotides outside the gene matches: 5. The CDR3 has 13 amino acids. In germline, CDR1 is SGHVS, CDR2 FQNEAQ. Participant ages covered roughly 18 to 89 years across 24 US areas. Cohort 3 recovered donors had two negative PCRs, clearance, or symptom resolution.

The receptor was isolated from a woman between 45 and 65 years old who had recovered from COVID-19. This sequence joins TRBV7-8 and TRBJ1-5; 7 nucleotides agree with TRBD1. The sample was PBMCs or T cells enriched from blood (not recorded which). The CDR3 region has the DNA TGTGCCAGCAGTCATGACAGGGCTCAGCCCCAGCATTTT. Its translation: CASSHDRAQPQHF.